The 27 T cell receptor beta chains presented below share a single source sample, sequenced in a study of cytomegalovirus exposure and HLA in healthy donors. With 60 Vbeta and 13 Jbeta primers, the PCR was carried out. TCRdb's table, derived via immunoSEQ multiplex PCR, lists solely in-frame clones and lacks some. This sample has 130,000 to 150,000 clones, with approximately 80% found just once. Sequenced: PBMCs. These receptors originate from a woman aged 18-35 years in good health and CMV-seropositive.

This clone is a singleton in its sample. The J gene is TRBJ2-7, the V gene TRBV6-1; 7 bases align to TRBD1. Germline V gives CDR1 MNHNS, CDR2 SASEGT. With 6 bases clipped from V and 4 bases from J, the junction kept 12 bases outside the gene matches. The CDR3 sequence is 15 residues long. CDR3 protein: CASRLGAGGTYEQYF. In DNA, the CDR3 is TGTGCCAGCAGGCTGGGGGCAGGGGGAACGTACGAGCAGTACTTC.

This clone has a single count. The chain recombines TRBV9 with TRBJ2-2; D may be TRBD2 (6 bases). Germline V gene lookup returns CDR1 SGDLS and CDR2 YYNGEE. V dropped 4 bases and J dropped 6 bases, with 16 bases sitting between them. The CDR3 contains 15 residues. CDR3 nucleotides: TGTGCCAGCAGCCCCCCGGGGGTAGTCCCCGGGGAGCTGTTTTTT. It is translated as CASSPPGVVPGELFF.

The gene calls are TRBV7-9 and TRBJ1-4; 9 nucleotides agree with TRBD1. This CDR3 region has 15 residues. CDR1 and CDR2 (germline): SEHNR, FQNEAQ (reference sequence). The J segment lost 5 bases and the V segment lost 5 bases, leaving 6 bases of the junction unmatched. The CDR3 reads CASSRTGTGNEKLFF. For the CDR3, the DNA is TGTGCCAGCAGCAGAACCGGGACAGGGAATGAAAAACTGTTTTTT.

This rearrangement joins TRBV4-1 to TRBJ1-1; D is possibly TRBD1 (5 bases). This CDR3 region has 17 residues. The germline V gene has CDR1 MGHRA and CDR2 YSYEKL. V was cut by 4 bases and J by 5 bases, with 23 bases left in between. The CDR3 bases are TGCGCCAGCAGCCCGAACCCAGGGCCACCCTTGGGGACTGAAGCTTTCTTT. Protein: CASSPNPGPPLGTEAFF.

There are a few counts of this clone. The chain joins TRBV2 to TRBJ2-3; 14 bases line up with TRBD2. V dropped 6 bases and J dropped 2; count of bases not matched to a gene: 10. This CDR3 contains 18 residues. The germline CDR1 and CDR2 sequences are SNHLY and FYNNEI. CDR3 loop: CASRRPTSGGDYTDTQYF. DNA for the CDR3: TGTGCCAGCAGGCGCCCGACTAGCGGGGGGGATTACACAGATACGCAGTATTTT.

This clone was picked up a small number of times. V and J are TRBV6-1 and TRBJ1-2, with 8 nucleotides matching TRBD1. The CDR3 is made up of 16 amino acids. Germline V gene lookup returns CDR1 MNHNS and CDR2 SASEGT. The V and J ends lost 3 bases and 4 bases, in that order; junction bases with no gene match: 10. CDR3 sequence: CASSDGQGNLIYGYTF. CDR3 bases: TGTGCCAGCAGTGACGGACAGGGCAATTTAATCTATGGCTACACCTTC.

This clone was seen a handful of times. The chain joins TRBV21-1 to TRBJ2-7; the table calls TRBD1, which could not be checked here. TRBV21-1 is designated a pseudogene. This CDR3 region has 16 residues. CDR3 sequence (DNA): TGTGCCAGCAGTAAAAGTCGGGACAGGCAGACCTACGAGCAGTACTTC. Translation gives CASSKSRDRQTYEQYF.

The chain is built from TRBV19 and TRBJ1-5; perhaps TRBD1 as D (5 bases). The CDR3 is 14 amino acids. V was shortened by 1 base and J by 7 bases, with 11 bases between the two germline ends. CDR1 is LNHDA and CDR2 is SQIVND in the germline V gene (reference sequence). The CDR3 DNA is TGTGCCAGTAGTATAGTCCAGGGCACCCAGCCCCAGCATTTT. Its translation: CASSIVQGTQPQHF.

This clone has only a few counts. The genes are TRBV6-5 and TRBJ1-1; D not resolved. Germline V lookup: CDR1 MNHEY, CDR2 SVGAGI. V lost 7 bases to trimming and J lost 1 base, with 10 bases between them. The CDR3 is 13 residues long. CDR3 nucleotide sequence: TGTGCCAGCACTAAGAGATGGAACACTGAAGCTTTCTTT. Translated: CASTKRWNTEAFF.

This clone was picked up a small number of times. This rearrangement joins TRBV28 to TRBJ2-3, with 13 bases that match TRBD2. V shed 5 bases, J shed 4 bases, and the junction held 15 bases outside the gene matches. The CDR3 sequence is 19 residues long. CDR1 is MDHEN and CDR2 is SYDVKM in the germline V gene. DNA for the CDR3: TGTGCCAGCAGTCCAAACCCCCGGACTAGCGGGGGCGGCTCAGATACGCAGTATTTT. It codes for CASSPNPRTSGGGSDTQYF.

This sequence joins TRBV27 and TRBJ1-2; D is possibly TRBD1 (6 bases). CDR1 MNHEY and CDR2 SMNVEV come from the germline V gene (reference sequence). There are 13 residues in the CDR3. Trimming stripped 3 bases from V and 4 bases from J, with 9 bases between. DNA for the CDR3: TGTGCCAGCAGTTTGGTCAGGGGCTATGGCTACACCTTC. Protein sequence: CASSLVRGYGYTF.

The gene calls are TRBV11-2 and TRBJ1-2, with D maybe TRBD1 (5 bases). Trimming left V 5 bases short and J 4 bases short, with 8 bases between. Per germline, CDR1 SGHAT and CDR2 FQNNGV. CDR3 size: 12 residues. The CDR3 loop reads CASSVQGYGYTF. Here the CDR3 DNA reads TGTGCCAGCAGCGTTCAGGGCTATGGCTACACCTTC.

The rearrangement joins TRBV5-5 to TRBJ2-7; no reliable D call. This CDR3 spans 12 amino acids. The V gene lost 3 bases and the J gene lost 6 bases, with 10 bases spanning the gap. Germline V gene sequence: CDR1 SGHKS, CDR2 YYEKEE (reference sequence). CDR3 DNA: TGTGCCAGCAGCTCCCCCTTCCTCGAGCAGTACTTC. It codes for CASSSPFLEQYF.

The rearrangement joins TRBV6-6 to TRBJ2-7; D possibly corresponds to TRBD2 (7 bases). Per the germline V gene, CDR1 is MNHNY and CDR2 is SVGAGI (reference sequence). V lost 4 bases to trimming and J lost 7 bases, with 17 bases between them. This CDR3 contains 14 residues. In DNA form, the CDR3 reads TGTGCCAGCAGTTTCTCCGGGGAGGGGGGTGAGCAGTACTTC. It is translated as CASSFSGEGGEQYF.

J is TRBJ1-3 and V is TRBV5-5, with 7 nucleotides matching TRBD1. In germline, CDR1 is SGHKS, CDR2 YYEKEE (reference sequence). The CDR3 runs to 14 residues. With 2 bases clipped from V and 4 bases from J, the junction kept 3 bases outside the gene matches. The CDR3 region has the DNA TGTGCCAGCAGCTTCCAGGGGGTCGGAAACACCATATATTTT. It specifies CASSFQGVGNTIYF. Based on the CDR3 plus reference TRBV5-5 and TRBJ1-3, the full variable domain is DAGVTQSPTHLIKTRGQQVTLRCSPISGHKSVSWYQQVLGQGPQFIFQYYEKEERGRGNFPDRFSARQFPNYSSELNVNALLLGDSALYLCASSFQGVGNTIYFGEGSWLTVV.

V gene TRBV28 combines with J gene TRBJ1-2; 9 bases align to TRBD1. This CDR3 is 15 amino acids long. Germline CDR1 is MDHEN and CDR2 is SYDVKM. Trimming at V came to 2 bases and at J to 2 bases, leaving 3 bases not matched to a gene. The CDR3 region is CASSLGTGRNYGYTF. CDR3 DNA sequence: TGTGCCAGCAGTTTAGGGACAGGGAGGAACTATGGCTACACCTTC.

The J gene is TRBJ2-3, the V gene TRBV14; D not resolved. The ends were cut back, 4 bases at V and 1 base at J, with 6 bases in the middle. CDR3 length: 13 amino acids. CDR1 is SGHDN and CDR2 is FVKESK in the germline V gene. The CDR3 reads CASSLGRTDTQYF. In DNA form, the CDR3 reads TGTGCCAGCAGCCTCGGTCGCACAGATACGCAGTATTTT.

The chain couples TRBV10-3 to TRBJ2-2; D possibly corresponds to TRBD2 (6 bases). V was shortened by 5 bases and J by 3 bases, with 10 bases between the two germline ends. The CDR3 totals 14 residues. Germline loops: CDR1 ENHRY, CDR2 SYGVKD. The DNA of the CDR3 is TGTGCCATCAGTCGGGACTTCTACACCGGGGAGCTGTTTTTT. Translating gives CAISRDFYTGELFF.

The chain recombines TRBV29-1 with TRBJ2-3, with 10 bases identical to TRBD1. The CDR3 contains 15 residues. Germline CDR1 reads SQVTM; CDR2 reads ANQGSEA. V gave up 6 bases and J gave up 2 bases; unmatched junction bases: 8. The CDR3 loop reads CSVPRDRGLTDTQYF. CDR3 nucleotides: TGCAGCGTGCCCCGGGACAGGGGTCTCACAGATACGCAGTATTTT.

This sequence joins TRBV6-5 and TRBJ1-1; 9 nucleotides align to TRBD1. In germline, CDR1 is MNHEY, CDR2 SVGAGI. CDR3 length equals 13 residues. The V gene end was trimmed by 6 bases and the J gene end by 5 bases; junction bases not matched to a gene: 4. As DNA, the CDR3 is TGTGCCAGCAGGGACAGGGGATCTACTGAAGCTTTCTTT. Encoded protein: CASRDRGSTEAFF.

This chain uses TRBV2 with TRBJ2-7; no firm D call. This CDR3 has 14 amino acids. V was cut by 6 bases and J by 2 bases, with 14 bases left in between. Germline V CDR1 and CDR2: SNHLY, FYNNEI. CDR3 amino acids: CASRKPRQAYEQYF. CDR3 DNA: TGTGCCAGCAGAAAACCCCGGCAGGCCTACGAGCAGTACTTC.

This clone has only one observation. This chain connects TRBV2 to TRBJ1-5, with D possibly being TRBD1 (5 bases). This CDR3 contains 15 residues. Between the trimmed V and J ends, which lost 6 bases and 0 bases, there was a span of 12 bases. The germline V gene has CDR1 SNHLY and CDR2 FYNNEI. The CDR3 DNA reads as TGTGCCAGCAGGGACGGGACTTTTAGCAATCAGCCCCAGCATTTT. It is translated as CASRDGTFSNQPQHF.

The chain joins TRBV6-1 to TRBJ2-1; TRBD2 aligns across 8 bases. CDR3 length: 15 residues. Germline loops: CDR1 MNHNS, CDR2 SASEGT. V trimming: 5 bases; J trimming: 4 bases; junction bases outside the gene matches: 7. The CDR3 sequence: CASSPGGGLYNEQFF. CDR3 nucleotide sequence: TGTGCCAGCAGTCCAGGCGGGGGGCTGTACAATGAGCAGTTCTTC.

This clone occurred once. V is TRBV9 and J is TRBJ1-5; no definite D call. The V end was cut by 4 bases, the J end by 4 bases, with 12 bases between. This CDR3 has 14 amino acids. From germline, CDR1 is SGDLS and CDR2 YYNGEE. CDR3 sequence: CASSPNWSNQPQHF. The DNA for the CDR3 is TGTGCCAGCAGCCCAAACTGGTCTAATCAGCCCCAGCATTTT.

The chain combines TRBV20-1 with TRBJ2-7; D is ambiguous. Germline CDR1 and CDR2: DFQATT and SNEGSKA (reference sequence). This CDR3 region has 10 residues. Trimming took off 7 bases at V and 5 bases at J, with 9 bases between the two ends. CDR3 coding DNA: TGCAGTGTAGTGGTCCACGAGCAGTACTTC. It specifies CSVVVHEQYF.

The J gene is TRBJ1-2, the V gene TRBV28; D unresolved. The CDR3 is made up of 12 amino acids. Germline lookup yields CDR1 MDHEN and CDR2 SYDVKM. With 7 bases removed from V and 0 bases from J, the gap between germline ends came to 6 bases. The CDR3 protein is CASINTNYGYTF. The DNA for the CDR3 is TGTGCCAGCATTAATACTAACTATGGCTACACCTTC.

V usage is TRBV5-5 and J usage is TRBJ2-7; maybe TRBD2 (7 bases). Germline V gene sequence: CDR1 SGHKS, CDR2 YYEKEE (reference sequence). The CDR3 totals 15 residues. Trimming took off 7 bases at V and 0 bases at J, with 17 bases between the two ends. The CDR3 sequence is CASQIRGASSYEQYF. In DNA, the CDR3 is TGTGCCAGCCAAATTCGGGGGGCCTCCTCCTACGAGCAGTACTTC.